This T cell receptor (beta chain) is from a study of blood T cell repertoires in COVID-19. The wider study: Italy, Spain and the United States were the sources of the convalescent and acute COVID-19 samples. Nucleic acid was either cDNA or gDNA, and it came from T cells, B-cell-depleted T cells, or PBMCs.

In the source study's methods: The authors estimated nucleated cell counts from reference gene primer amplification. The method was immunoSEQ multiplex PCR; TCRdb's version includes in-frame clones alone and lacks a portion of them. V and J calls and clone size are as listed in that table; D and trimming were resolved from the DNA. The sample comprises approximately 140,000 clones, less than 90% of which are singletons, and 38% rests with the top ten. V dropped 0 bases and J dropped 5 bases, with 9 bases sitting between them. The CDR3 extends over 14 amino acids. Germline V gene sequence: CDR1 SGHAT, CDR2 FQNNGV.

The rearrangement uses TRBV11-2 and TRBJ2-3, with D tentatively TRBD2 (6 bases). This TCR was sampled from a human donor in a cohort sampled during active COVID-19. Specimen: peripheral blood. CDR3 coding DNA: TGTGCCAGCAGCTTAGATCTGGGAGGAGATACGCAGTATTTT. This sequence encodes CASSLDLGGDTQYF. The entire variable domain, with the rest obtained from reference TRBV11-2 and TRBJ2-3, is as follows: EAGVAQSPRYKIIEKRQSVAFWCNPISGHATLYWYQQILGQGPKLLIQFQNNGVVDDSQLPKDRFSAERLKGVDSTLKIQPAKLEDSAVYLCASSLDLGGDTQYFGPGTRLTVL.